The 19 T cell receptor beta chains given below trace back to one sample, sequenced in a study of blood T cell repertoires in COVID-19 (dated by TCRdb to 2018 to 2020). Libraries were made using the immunoSEQ multiplex PCR assay. TCRdb re-hosts the immuneACCESS table, in-frame sequences only. Its copies lack some clones; in the studies checked, an unresolved V gene accounts for under half of them, and the cause for the rest is not known. In this sample the table shows tens of thousands of clones, 80% to 90% of which occur a single time. The ten largest account for approximately 4.7% of the sample. The sample comprised peripheral blood. The receptors stem from a man aged 50-60 years with active COVID-19.

This clone was detected once. The chain links TRBV6-5 to TRBJ2-7; TRBD1 might be the D (6 bases). This CDR3 region has 15 residues. The germline V and J ends were trimmed by 0 bases and 0 bases, with 9 bases remaining between them. From germline, CDR1 is MNHEY and CDR2 SVGAGI. CDR3: CASSYSTGFSYEQYF. The CDR3 DNA sequence: TGTGCCAGCAGTTACTCGACAGGATTCTCCTACGAGCAGTACTTC.

The chain is built from TRBV10-3 and TRBJ2-4, with TRBD1 matching 8 bases. Germline V gene sequence: CDR1 ENHRY, CDR2 SYGVKD. The length of the CDR3 is 13 residues. V lost 10 bases to trimming and J lost 5 bases; unmatched junction nucleotides: 7. This chain's CDR3 is CATARDRQNIQYF. CDR3 sequence (DNA): TGTGCCACCGCGCGGGACAGGCAAAACATTCAGTACTTC.

This clone was seen a few times. V usage is TRBV24-1 and J usage is TRBJ1-2; 11 nucleotides line up with TRBD1. With 4 bases clipped from V and 4 bases from J, the junction kept 7 bases outside the gene matches. The CDR3 covers 16 residues. In germline, CDR1 is KGHDR, CDR2 SFDVKD. CDR3 protein: CATSESGTGGLYGYTF. CDR3 nucleotide sequence: TGTGCCACCAGTGAATCCGGGACAGGGGGTCTCTATGGCTACACCTTC.

This chain links TRBV6-5 with TRBJ1-3, with a possible D match to TRBD1 (5 bases). CDR3 length equals 15 residues. Germline assignment: CDR1 MNHEY and CDR2 SVGAGI. V was clipped by 7 bases and J by 4 bases, with 17 bases between them. The CDR3 here is CASKISGISGNTIYF. The CDR3 DNA reads as TGTGCCAGCAAAATTTCAGGGATTTCCGGAAACACCATATATTTT.

This rearrangement joins TRBV4-1 to TRBJ1-2; a possible D gene is TRBD1 (6 bases). Between the trimmed V and J ends, which lost 1 base and 1 base, there was a span of 7 bases. The CDR3 contains 14 residues. Germline V lookup: CDR1 MGHRA, CDR2 YSYEKL. Here the CDR3 DNA reads TGCGCCAGCAGCCAAGCACAGGGTAACTATGGCTACACCTTC. Its translation: CASSQAQGNYGYTF.

The chain carries TRBV5-4 and TRBJ2-7, with unresolved D. The CDR3 sequence is 13 residues long. Trimming left V 4 bases short and J 1 base short, with 9 bases between. Germline CDR1 reads SGHNT; CDR2 reads YYREEE (reference sequence). Here the CDR3 DNA reads TGTGCCAGCAGCGGGCACAGTTCCTACGAGCAGTACTTC. This codes for CASSGHSSYEQYF.

This sequence joins TRBV7-2 and TRBJ1-3; D is uncertain. The CDR3 length is 14 residues. V dropped 5 bases and J dropped 0 bases, with 8 bases sitting between them. Germline CDR1 SGHTA, CDR2 FQGNSA. The CDR3 DNA is TGTGCCAGCAGCCCAGGCTACTCTGGAAACACCATATATTTT. Translating gives CASSPGYSGNTIYF.

V gene TRBV4-3 combines with J gene TRBJ1-1, with 10 bases that match TRBD1. The J segment lost 5 bases and the V segment lost 1 base, leaving 4 bases of the junction unmatched. The CDR3 is made up of 15 amino acids. Germline V lookup: CDR1 LGHNA, CDR2 YSLEER. The CDR3 bases are TGCGCCAGCAGCCAAGGGACAGGGGGTAGAACTGAAGCTTTCTTT. Translation: CASSQGTGGRTEAFF.

V gene TRBV28 combines with J gene TRBJ2-7; perhaps TRBD1 as D (7 bases). Trimming shortened V by 4 bases and J by 0 bases, and 13 bases separated the two germline ends. The CDR3 consists of 15 residues. Germline V gene sequence: CDR1 MDHEN, CDR2 SYDVKM. CDR3 in amino acids: CASSSRQGGSYEQYF. CDR3 sequence (DNA): TGTGCCAGCAGTTCTAGACAGGGAGGCTCCTACGAGCAGTACTTC. Supplemented by reference TRBV28 and TRBJ2-7, the full variable domain reads DVKVTQSSRYLVKRTGEKVFLECVQDMDHENMFWYRQDPGLGLRLIYFSYDVKMKEKGDIPEGYSVSREKKERFSLILESASTNQTSMYLCASSSRQGGSYEQYFGPGTRLTVT.

This clone was counted once. The chain recombines TRBV4-3 with TRBJ2-7, with D possibly matching TRBD1 (5 bases). Germline V lookup: CDR1 LGHNA, CDR2 YSLEER. Trimming took 0 bases from V and 0 from J, leaving 18 bases between them. The CDR3 runs 18 residues. The CDR3 sequence: CASSQDPVSARDSYEQYF. CDR3 nucleotides: TGCGCCAGCAGCCAAGATCCGGTCTCAGCCAGGGACTCCTACGAGCAGTACTTC.

A few counts support this clone. The chain carries TRBV7-2 and TRBJ2-7; perhaps TRBD1 as D (6 bases). The germline V and J ends were trimmed by 2 bases and 4 bases, with 6 bases remaining between them. Germline loops: CDR1 SGHTA, CDR2 FQGNSA. This CDR3 spans 12 amino acids. The DNA for the CDR3 is TGTGCCAGCAGCTTACAGGGGTACGAGCAGTACTTC. Protein: CASSLQGYEQYF.

The V call is TRBV19, the J call TRBJ1-1; 9 nucleotides match TRBD1. CDR1 and CDR2 from the germline V gene are LNHDA and SQIVND (reference sequence). The CDR3 covers 14 residues. V was pared by 6 bases and J by 4 bases, with 6 bases of the junction left unmatched. DNA of the CDR3: TGTGCCAGTAGGGGACAGGGCTTGGGCACTGAAGCTTTCTTT. Protein sequence: CASRGQGLGTEAFF.

The V call is TRBV6-6, the J call TRBJ1-1, with D hard to call. The germline CDR1 and CDR2 sequences are MNHNY and SVGAGI (reference sequence). The CDR3 consists of 14 residues. The V end lost 5 bases, the J end lost 5 bases, and 15 bases lay between the germline ends. CDR3 residues: CASSPGTRRTEAFF. The CDR3 coding sequence is TGTGCCAGCAGTCCCGGTACGAGGAGAACTGAAGCTTTCTTT.

The chain uses TRBV3-1 (or the pseudogene TRBV3-2) and TRBJ2-3; D possibly corresponds to TRBD1 (6 bases). The CDR3 runs 14 residues. V was cut by 6 bases and J by 2 bases, with 12 bases left in between. Germline lookup yields CDR1 LGHDT and CDR2 YNNKEL (reference sequence). The CDR3 region has the DNA TGTGCCAGCAGACAACAGGGATACACAGATACGCAGTATTTT. Its protein is CASRQQGYTDTQYF.

The rearrangement links TRBV28 to TRBJ1-5; TRBD1 might be the D (6 bases). With 3 bases removed from V and 1 base from J, the gap between germline ends came to 13 bases. Germline V gene data show CDR1 as MDHEN and CDR2 as SYDVKM. CDR3 length equals 16 residues. CDR3 amino acids: CASSFYPDRSNQPQHF. In nucleotides, the CDR3 is TGTGCCAGCAGTTTCTACCCTGACAGGAGCAATCAGCCCCAGCATTTT. Looking up the rest from reference TRBV28 and TRBJ1-5 gives the full variable domain: DVKVTQSSRYLVKRTGEKVFLECVQDMDHENMFWYRQDPGLGLRLIYFSYDVKMKEKGDIPEGYSVSREKKERFSLILESASTNQTSMYLCASSFYPDRSNQPQHFGDGTRLSIL.

In this sample, this clone turned up once. V usage is TRBV19 and J usage is TRBJ1-3, with 7 nucleotides matching TRBD1. This CDR3 comprises 13 residues. With V trimmed by 4 bases and J by 7 bases, 4 bases remained unmatched. Germline CDR1 reads LNHDA; CDR2 reads SQIVND (reference sequence). CDR3 DNA sequence: TGTGCCAGTAGTACGACAGGGAGGAACACCATATATTTT. This sequence encodes CASSTTGRNTIYF.

As concerns this clone: The germline gene is not matched at one end of the junction; a read error may be the cause. The chain is built from TRBV19 and TRBJ2-7; 9 bases line up with TRBD1. The CDR3 covers 17 residues. The germline gives CDR1 LNHDA, CDR2 SQIVND (reference sequence). CDR3 amino acids: CASSTTPGQGNSYAQYF. CDR3 nucleotide sequence: TGTGCCAGTAGTACCACCCCGGGACAGGGAAACTCCTACGCGCAGTACTTC.

CDR3 sequence reads: CAISESRGTDLNGYTF. CDR3 DNA: TGTGCCATCAGTGAGTCTAGGGGGACAGATCTAAACGGCTACACCTTC. The rearrangement links TRBV10-3 to TRBJ1-2; 7 bases match TRBD1. The CDR3 length is 16 residues. Germline CDR1 reads ENHRY; CDR2 reads SYGVKD. J was trimmed by 8 bases and V by 0 bases; bases with no gene match: 12.

The chain recombines TRBV18 with TRBJ1-2, with no clear D. This CDR3 is 13 amino acids long. Trimming removed 6 bases at V and 4 bases at J, with 12 bases between. The germline V gene encodes CDR1 KGHSH and CDR2 LQKENI. The CDR3 loop is CASSLDEGYGYTF. In DNA, the CDR3 is TGTGCCAGCTCCTTGGATGAGGGCTATGGCTACACCTTC.